One and the same sample provided the 28 T cell receptor beta chains below, sequenced in a study of blood T cells in healthy people across ages. Using a J-beta primer mix together with a sample-barcoded 5' primer, a second PCR was run for about 7 to 12 cycles. One entry per CDR3 protein results from TCRdb running MiXCR on the 5' RACE reads. The sample carries roughly 1,500,000 distinct CDR3 sequences, almost 35% recorded once. The specimen was blood. The receptor source for this set is a woman aged 25 to 45 in good health.

This clonotype was counted only a few times. The chain has TRBV7-3 and TRBJ2-3; D is possibly TRBD1 or TRBD2 (5 bases each). Looked up from germline, CDR1 is SGHTA and CDR2 is FQGTGA. Trimming took off 2 bases at V and 2 bases at J, with 11 bases between the two ends. This CDR3 region has 15 residues. The CDR3 loop is CASSLLGADTDTQYF. CDR3 nucleotide sequence: TGTGCCAGCAGCTTACTCGGGGCCGACACAGATACGCAGTATTTT.

The sample holds many counts of this clonotype. The chain uses TRBV12-3 or TRBV12-4 and TRBJ2-5, with 8 bases fitting TRBD1. V lost 6 bases, J lost 1 base, and 7 bases stayed unmatched. This CDR3 has 15 residues. The CDR3 bases are TGTGCCAGCAGCCCGAGACAGGGGCGCCAAGAGACCCAGTACTTC. It specifies CASSPRQGRQETQYF.

This clonotype was detected only once. An end of the junction differs from the germline gene, which may be a read error. V usage is TRBV27 and J usage is TRBJ1-3, with a weak D call TRBD1 (5 bases). Germline V gene data show CDR1 as MNHEY and CDR2 as SMNVEV (reference sequence). This CDR3 comprises 13 residues. CDR3 nucleotide sequence: TGTGCCAGGAGTTCCTCAGGGGGAAACACCATATATTTT. Amino acids: CARSSSGGNTIYF.

This chain links TRBV20-1 with TRBJ1-5, with D maybe TRBD1 (6 bases). CDR1 and CDR2 from the germline V gene are DFQATT and SNEGSKA (reference sequence). The CDR3 is 14 amino acids. V lost 3 bases, J lost 6 bases, and 15 bases lay in between. The CDR3 DNA follows: TGCAGTGCTAGTGAAGGGGGTATAGGTCAGCCCCAGCATTTT. Protein: CSASEGGIGQPQHF.

The chain has TRBV4-1 and TRBJ2-7, with D possibly called TRBD1 or TRBD2 (5 bases each). Trimming cost V 1 base and J 12 bases, with 16 bases left between them. The length of the CDR3 is 13 residues. From germline, CDR1 is MGHRA and CDR2 YSYEKL. CDR3 in DNA: TGCGCCAGCAGCCAAGCGCGGACGGGACGAGTGTACTTC. Protein: CASSQARTGRVYF.

The chain is built from TRBV20-1 and TRBJ1-2; no clear D. Germline CDR1 reads DFQATT; CDR2 reads SNEGSKA (reference sequence). This CDR3 contains 12 residues. Trimming removed 4 bases at V and 7 bases at J, with 13 bases between. In DNA form, the CDR3 reads TGCAGTGCTATTGGACGGGGTTCTGGCTACACCTTC. Residues: CSAIGRGSGYTF.

This chain uses TRBV20-1 with TRBJ2-7, with 10 bases aligning to TRBD2. Trimming removed 0 bases from V and 0 bases from J; junction bases left unmatched: 5. Germline CDR1 DFQATT, CDR2 SNEGSKA (reference sequence). The CDR3 totals 16 residues. This CDR3 is CSARDRIAGGSYEQYF. CDR3 DNA sequence: TGCAGTGCTAGAGATCGTATAGCGGGGGGCTCCTACGAGCAGTACTTC.

The chain has TRBV28 and TRBJ2-7; 8 bases line up with TRBD2. Germline trimming cut 4 bases from V and 5 bases from J; bases unmatched to any gene: 13. CDR3 length equals 16 residues. Germline V lookup: CDR1 MDHEN, CDR2 SYDVKM. This CDR3 reads CASSSSTPGGGNEQYF. DNA for the CDR3: TGTGCCAGCAGTTCGTCCACACCGGGAGGGGGGAACGAGCAGTACTTC.

This clonotype was found once. A read error may explain this, as a much larger clone is one base away. V and J are TRBV29-1 and TRBJ2-5, with TRBD1 matching over 9 bases. The J call may be faulty, since TRBJ2-7 better matches the DNA end. CDR3 length: 11 amino acids. Germline-derived CDR1 and CDR2 are SQVTM and ANQGSEA. CDR3: CGAGQGLEQYF. The CDR3 DNA reads TGCGGCGCCGGACAGGGGCTCGAGCAGTACTTC.

CDR3 sequence: CASSLQLINEQFF. As DNA, the CDR3 is TGCGCCAGCAGCCTTCAACTGATTAATGAGCAGTTCTTC. The genes are TRBV4-1 and TRBJ2-1; D ambiguous. CDR1 and CDR2 (germline): MGHRA, YSYEKL. Between the trimmed V and J ends, which lost 4 bases and 7 bases, there was a span of 11 bases. There are 13 residues in the CDR3.

The sample holds one count of this clonotype. The rearrangement links TRBV12-3 or TRBV12-4 to TRBJ1-5; 7 bases fit TRBD1. V was pared by 3 bases and J by 0 bases, with 11 bases of the junction left unmatched. This CDR3 region has 18 residues. Here the CDR3 DNA reads TGTGCCAGCAGTTTTACGGCAGAAAACAGGGGTAGCAATCAGCCCCAGCATTTT. Its translation is CASSFTAENRGSNQPQHF.

A note on this clonotype: The junction does not match germline at one end; this may be a read error. The chain links TRBV5-1 to TRBJ1-1, with unresolved D. This CDR3 comprises 15 residues. Germline values: CDR1 SGHRS, CDR2 YFSETQ. This CDR3 reads CASSEGGTRDTEAFF. CDR3 bases: TGCGCCAGCAGCGAAGGTGGAACACGCGACACTGAGGCTTTCTTT.

The table lists this clonotype with a few counts. The chain couples TRBV20-1 to TRBJ2-1; the D gene is possibly TRBD2 (6 bases). The CDR3 contains 14 residues. V was cut by 6 bases and J by 8 bases, with 20 bases left in between. The germline V gene has CDR1 DFQATT and CDR2 SNEGSKA (reference sequence). In DNA, the CDR3 is TGCAGTGCCGACGGACTAACGGATAGCGATGAGCAGTTCTTC. As protein: CSADGLTDSDEQFF.

This clonotype was picked up a small number of times. The V call is TRBV11-2, the J call TRBJ2-3; 7 nucleotides agree with TRBD2. This CDR3 is built from 17 residues. Unmatched junction bases numbered 8, after V lost 1 base and J lost 1 base. CDR1 is SGHAT and CDR2 is FQNNGV in the germline V gene. CDR3 DNA: TGTGCCAGCAGCTTAGCGATGGCGGGGAGGGGCACAGATACGCAGTATTTT. It specifies CASSLAMAGRGTDTQYF. Drawing the rest from reference TRBV11-2 and TRBJ2-3, the complete variable domain is EAGVAQSPRYKIIEKRQSVAFWCNPISGHATLYWYQQILGQGPKLLIQFQNNGVVDDSQLPKDRFSAERLKGVDSTLKIQPAKLEDSAVYLCASSLAMAGRGTDTQYFGPGTRLTVL.

The chain is built from TRBV10-2 and TRBJ2-5; 8 nucleotides match TRBD1. V gave up 5 bases and J gave up 4 bases; unmatched junction bases: 6. The CDR3 runs 14 residues. Germline V lookup: CDR1 WSHSY, CDR2 SAAADI. The CDR3 nucleotides are TGCGCCAGCAGTACTCAGGGGGCGTTAGAGACCCAGTACTTC. Translating gives CASSTQGALETQYF.

The rearrangement joins TRBV7-2 to TRBJ2-1, with D possibly being TRBD1 or TRBD2 (6 bases each). Per germline, CDR1 SGHTA and CDR2 FQGNSA. This CDR3 has 15 amino acids. Deletions cut 6 bases from V and 7 bases from J, with 19 bases between. CDR3 in amino acids: CASSVGQGRRNEQFF. Here the CDR3 DNA reads TGTGCCAGCAGTGTAGGGCAGGGGAGGAGGAATGAGCAGTTCTTC.

This clonotype was counted between two and nine times. The chain has TRBV28 and TRBJ2-5; D ambiguous. The DNA end is a closer match to TRBJ2-7, so the J assignment may be wrong. CDR1 and CDR2 from the germline V gene are MDHEN and SYDVKM. This CDR3 comprises 13 residues. The CDR3 reads CASRTPNLPEQYF. The CDR3 DNA follows: TGTGCCAGCAGAACGCCGAATTTGCCCGAGCAGTACTTC.

This clonotype was counted between two and nine times. The chain uses TRBV9 and TRBJ1-1; D gene uncertain. Germline loops: CDR1 SGDLS, CDR2 YYNGEE. V was shortened by 0 bases and J by 1 base, with 4 bases between the two germline ends. The CDR3 is 13 residues long. As DNA, the CDR3 is TGTGCCAGCAGCGTAGCAACGAACACTGAAGCTTTCTTT. It is translated as CASSVATNTEAFF.

This clonotype occurred once. The chain joins TRBV4-2 to TRBJ2-5; tentative D call: TRBD1 (6 bases). CDR1 LGHNA and CDR2 YNFKEQ come from the germline V gene. The V and J ends lost 5 bases and 4 bases respectively, with 11 bases between them. This CDR3 has 13 residues. The chain's CDR3 is CASSNRVRETQYF. The CDR3 coding sequence is TGTGCCAGCAGCAACAGGGTACGAGAGACCCAGTACTTC.

This chain connects TRBV4-1 to TRBJ2-1, with a possible D match to TRBD1 (6 bases). The CDR3 loop spans 16 amino acids. V lost 4 bases to trimming and J lost 0 bases, with 13 bases between them. Germline V lookup: CDR1 MGHRA, CDR2 YSYEKL. The DNA for the CDR3 is TGCGCCAGCAGCCGAGCGCGGACAGCCTCCTACAATGAGCAGTTCTTC. This gives the protein CASSRARTASYNEQFF.

CDR3 region: CASSPGRGTQETQFF. The CDR3 nucleotides are TGTGCCAGCAGCCCCGGGCGCGGGACCCAAGAGACCCAGTTCTTC. The chain joins TRBV2 to TRBJ2-1, with a tentative D call TRBD2 (6 bases). The length of the CDR3 is 15 residues. V lost 6 bases to trimming and J lost 13 bases, with 25 bases between them. Germline lookup yields CDR1 SNHLY and CDR2 FYNNEI.

This clonotype was found a few times. The chain is built from TRBV9 and TRBJ2-3; TRBD1 aligns across 8 bases. Germline CDR1 is SGDLS and CDR2 is YYNGEE. With 2 bases clipped from V and 1 base from J, the junction kept 3 bases outside the gene matches. This CDR3 is 15 amino acids long. The CDR3 coding sequence is TGTGCCAGCAGCGTCGGACAGGGAGGCACAGATACGCAGTATTTT. Amino acid sequence: CASSVGQGGTDTQYF.

The CDR3 loop is CARRETQYF. The CDR3 DNA sequence: TGTGCCAGACGAGAGACCCAGTACTTC. This chain uses TRBV28 with TRBJ2-5; no clear D gene. V was clipped by 9 bases and J by 4 bases, with 3 bases between them. Germline values: CDR1 MDHEN, CDR2 SYDVKM. This CDR3 is 9 amino acids long.

In the case of this clonotype: One end of the junction is discordant with germline, which a read error may explain. The chain is built from TRBV15 and TRBJ1-5; 7 bases map to TRBD1. Germline-derived CDR1 and CDR2 are LNHNV and YYDKDF (reference sequence). This CDR3 has 15 amino acids. The CDR3 DNA follows: TGTACCACCAGCAGAACTTCCGACAGGGATCAGCCCCAGCATTTT. Protein: CTTSRTSDRDQPQHF.

This clonotype was counted between two and nine times. The chain employs TRBV4-1 and TRBJ2-4; no definite D call. The DNA end is more similar to TRBJ2-7, so the J call may be wrong. Germline CDR1 MGHRA, CDR2 YSYEKL. This CDR3 has 15 residues. CDR3 DNA: TGCGCCAGCAGCCAAGGGTTGGGCCAATCCTACGAGCAGTACTTC. This translates into CASSQGLGQSYEQYF.

This clonotype was observed a few times. V usage is TRBV12-3 or TRBV12-4 and J usage is TRBJ1-6, with D possibly TRBD1 on 6 matching bases. The CDR3 is 16 residues long. V was cut by 6 bases and J by 5 bases, with 17 bases left in between. The DNA of the CDR3 is TGTGCCAGCAGCCGAACCTCGACAGGAAATAATTCACCCCTCCACTTT. This codes for CASSRTSTGNNSPLHF.

The chain uses TRBV20-1 and TRBJ2-1; 9 bases map to TRBD2. Germline values: CDR1 DFQATT, CDR2 SNEGSKA (reference sequence). The V segment lost 2 bases and the J segment 8 bases; nucleotides outside the gene matches: 7. The CDR3 spans 14 residues. CDR3 coding DNA: TGCAGTGCTAGAACTAGCGGGCCGGGGGATGAGCAGTTCTTC. Amino acids: CSARTSGPGDEQFF.

This clonotype has a handful of counts. The chain carries TRBV4-1 and TRBJ2-4; D is unclear. The CDR3 extends over 15 amino acids. Germline V lookup: CDR1 MGHRA, CDR2 YSYEKL. Between the trimmed V and J ends, which lost 0 bases and 3 bases, there was a span of 9 bases. CDR3 in DNA: TGCGCCAGCAGCCAAGATGGTATACGCAAAAACATTCAGTACTTC. Protein product: CASSQDGIRKNIQYF.